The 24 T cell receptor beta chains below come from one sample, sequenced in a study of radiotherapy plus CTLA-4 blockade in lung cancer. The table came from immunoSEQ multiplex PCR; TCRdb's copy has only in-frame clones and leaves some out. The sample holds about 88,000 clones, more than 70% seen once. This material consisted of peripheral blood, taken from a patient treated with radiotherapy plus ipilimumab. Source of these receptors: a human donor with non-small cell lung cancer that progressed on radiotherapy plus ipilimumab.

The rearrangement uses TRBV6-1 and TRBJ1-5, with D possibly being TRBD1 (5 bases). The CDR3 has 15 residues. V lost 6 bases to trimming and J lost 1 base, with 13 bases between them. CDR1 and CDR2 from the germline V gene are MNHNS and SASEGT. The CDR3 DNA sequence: TGTGCCAGCAGAAGTTGGGGGGGAAGCAATCAGCCCCAGCATTTT. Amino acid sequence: CASRSWGGSNQPQHF.

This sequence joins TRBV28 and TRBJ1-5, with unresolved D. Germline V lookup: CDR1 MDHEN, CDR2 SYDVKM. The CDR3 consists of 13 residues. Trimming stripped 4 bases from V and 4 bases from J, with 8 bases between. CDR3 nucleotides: TGTGCCAGCAGTTCGGCGGGAAATCAGCCCCAGCATTTT. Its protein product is CASSSAGNQPQHF. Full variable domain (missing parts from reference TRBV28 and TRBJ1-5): DVKVTQSSRYLVKRTGEKVFLECVQDMDHENMFWYRQDPGLGLRLIYFSYDVKMKEKGDIPEGYSVSREKKERFSLILESASTNQTSMYLCASSSAGNQPQHFGDGTRLSIL.

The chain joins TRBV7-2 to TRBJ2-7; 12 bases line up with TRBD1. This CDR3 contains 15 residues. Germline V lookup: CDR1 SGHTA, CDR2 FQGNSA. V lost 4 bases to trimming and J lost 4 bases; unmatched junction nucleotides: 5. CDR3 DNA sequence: TGTGCCAGCAGCTCGGGACAGGGGGCGCGTTACGAGCAGTACTTC. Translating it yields CASSSGQGARYEQYF.

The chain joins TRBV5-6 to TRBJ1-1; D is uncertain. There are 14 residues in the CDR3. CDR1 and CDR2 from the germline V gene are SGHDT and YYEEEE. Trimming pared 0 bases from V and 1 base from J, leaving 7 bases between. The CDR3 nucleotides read TGTGCCAGCAGCTTGGACGAAGGGAACACTGAAGCTTTCTTT. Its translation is CASSLDEGNTEAFF.

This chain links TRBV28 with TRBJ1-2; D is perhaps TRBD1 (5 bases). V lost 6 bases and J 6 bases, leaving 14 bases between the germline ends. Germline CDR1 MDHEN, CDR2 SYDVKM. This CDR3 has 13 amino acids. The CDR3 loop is CASSKQVQDGYTF. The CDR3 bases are TGTGCCAGCAGCAAACAGGTTCAGGATGGCTACACCTTC.

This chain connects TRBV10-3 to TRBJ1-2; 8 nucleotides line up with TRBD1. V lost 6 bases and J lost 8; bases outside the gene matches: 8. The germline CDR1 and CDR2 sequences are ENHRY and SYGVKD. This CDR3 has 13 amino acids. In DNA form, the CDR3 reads TGTGCCATCAGGACACAGGGGGTAGGCGGCTACACCTTC. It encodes CAIRTQGVGGYTF.

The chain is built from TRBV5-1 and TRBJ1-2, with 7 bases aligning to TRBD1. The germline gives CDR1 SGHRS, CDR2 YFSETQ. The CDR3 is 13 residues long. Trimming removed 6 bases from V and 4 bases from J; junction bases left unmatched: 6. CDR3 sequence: CASTKTGPYGYTF. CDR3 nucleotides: TGCGCCAGCACGAAGACAGGGCCCTATGGCTACACCTTC.

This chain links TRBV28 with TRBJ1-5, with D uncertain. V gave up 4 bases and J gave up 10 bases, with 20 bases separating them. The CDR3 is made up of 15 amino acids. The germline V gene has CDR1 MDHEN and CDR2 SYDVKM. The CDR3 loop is CASSSPYMDREPQHF. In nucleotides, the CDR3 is TGTGCCAGCAGTTCCCCATATATGGACCGCGAACCCCAGCATTTT. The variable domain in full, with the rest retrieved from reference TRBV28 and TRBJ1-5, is DVKVTQSSRYLVKRTGEKVFLECVQDMDHENMFWYRQDPGLGLRLIYFSYDVKMKEKGDIPEGYSVSREKKERFSLILESASTNQTSMYLCASSSPYMDREPQHFGDGTRLSIL.

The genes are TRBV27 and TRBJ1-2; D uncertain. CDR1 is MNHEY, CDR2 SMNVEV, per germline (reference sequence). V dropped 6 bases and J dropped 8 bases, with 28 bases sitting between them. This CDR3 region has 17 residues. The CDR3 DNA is TGTGCCAGCAGCCCTCCCGGGGTAGTGACAACGAAGGAGGGCTACACCTTC. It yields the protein CASSPPGVVTTKEGYTF.

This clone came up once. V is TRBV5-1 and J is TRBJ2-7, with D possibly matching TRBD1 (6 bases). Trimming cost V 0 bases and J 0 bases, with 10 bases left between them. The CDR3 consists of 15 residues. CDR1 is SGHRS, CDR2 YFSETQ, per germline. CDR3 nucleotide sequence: TGCGCCAGCAGCTTGGACGGACAGTCCTCCTACGAGCAGTACTTC. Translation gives CASSLDGQSSYEQYF.

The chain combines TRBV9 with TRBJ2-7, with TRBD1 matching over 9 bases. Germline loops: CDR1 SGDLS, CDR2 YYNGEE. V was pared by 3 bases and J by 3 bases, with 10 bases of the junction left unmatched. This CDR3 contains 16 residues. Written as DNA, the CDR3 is TGTGCCAGCAGCGCAGGCGACGTGGGACAGGGCTACGAGCAGTACTTC. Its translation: CASSAGDVGQGYEQYF.

The CDR3 bases are TGTGCCAGCAGCCTAAGGGGACTACCCTACGAGCAGTACTTC. This translates into CASSLRGLPYEQYF. J is TRBJ2-7 and V is TRBV28, with 7 bases fitting TRBD2. With 6 bases clipped from V and 2 bases from J, the junction kept 7 bases outside the gene matches. The CDR3 extends over 14 amino acids. CDR1 is MDHEN and CDR2 is SYDVKM in the germline V gene.

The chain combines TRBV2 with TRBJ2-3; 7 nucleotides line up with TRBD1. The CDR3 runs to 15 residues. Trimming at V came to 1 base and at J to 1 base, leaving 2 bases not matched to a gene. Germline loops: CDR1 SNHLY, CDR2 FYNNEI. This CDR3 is CASSEGGTGTDTQYF. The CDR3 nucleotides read TGTGCCAGCAGTGAAGGGGGGACAGGCACAGATACGCAGTATTTT.

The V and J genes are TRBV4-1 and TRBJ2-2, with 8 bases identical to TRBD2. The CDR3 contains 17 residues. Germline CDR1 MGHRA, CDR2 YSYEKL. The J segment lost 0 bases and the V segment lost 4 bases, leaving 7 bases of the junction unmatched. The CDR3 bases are TGCGCCAGCAGCCCCCTTACTAGCGGTCCGAACACCGGGGAGCTGTTTTTT. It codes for CASSPLTSGPNTGELFF.

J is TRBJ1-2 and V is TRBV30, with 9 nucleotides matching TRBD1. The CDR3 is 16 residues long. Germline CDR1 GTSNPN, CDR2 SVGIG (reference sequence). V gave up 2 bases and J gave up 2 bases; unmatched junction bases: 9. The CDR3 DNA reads TGTGCCTGGAGTCCTAACAGGGGGCGCATCAACTATGGCTACACCTTC. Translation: CAWSPNRGRINYGYTF.

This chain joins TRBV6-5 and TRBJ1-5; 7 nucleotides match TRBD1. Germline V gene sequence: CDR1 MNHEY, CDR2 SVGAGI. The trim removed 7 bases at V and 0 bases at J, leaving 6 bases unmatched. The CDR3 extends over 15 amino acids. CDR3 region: CASTTGTASNQPQHF. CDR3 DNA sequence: TGTGCCAGCACCACCGGGACAGCTAGCAATCAGCCCCAGCATTTT.

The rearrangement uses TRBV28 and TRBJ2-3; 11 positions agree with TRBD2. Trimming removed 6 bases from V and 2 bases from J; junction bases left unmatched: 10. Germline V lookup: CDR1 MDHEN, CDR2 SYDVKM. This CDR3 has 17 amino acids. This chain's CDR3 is CASSPGVAGGPTDTQYF. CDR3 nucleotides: TGTGCCAGCAGCCCGGGGGTAGCGGGAGGGCCCACAGATACGCAGTATTTT.

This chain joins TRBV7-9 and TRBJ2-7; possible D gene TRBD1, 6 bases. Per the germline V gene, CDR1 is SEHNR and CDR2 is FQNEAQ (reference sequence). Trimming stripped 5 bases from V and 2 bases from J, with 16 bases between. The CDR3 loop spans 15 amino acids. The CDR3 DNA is TGTGCCAGCAGCGACCTCAGGGGCTTTACCTACGAGCAGTACTTC. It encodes CASSDLRGFTYEQYF.

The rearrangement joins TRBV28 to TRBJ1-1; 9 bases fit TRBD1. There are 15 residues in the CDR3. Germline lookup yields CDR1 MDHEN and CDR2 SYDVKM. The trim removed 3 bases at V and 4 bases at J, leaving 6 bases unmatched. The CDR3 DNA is TGTGCCAGCAGTTTCGGGGGACAGGGCGGCACTGAAGCTTTCTTT. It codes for CASSFGGQGGTEAFF.

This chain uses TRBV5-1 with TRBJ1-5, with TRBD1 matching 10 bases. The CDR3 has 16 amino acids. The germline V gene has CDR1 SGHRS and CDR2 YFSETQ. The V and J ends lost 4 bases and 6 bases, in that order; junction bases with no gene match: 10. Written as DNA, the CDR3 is TGCGCCAGCAGCCCAGAGGGACAGGGGTATGGTCAGCCCCAGCATTTT. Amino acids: CASSPEGQGYGQPQHF.

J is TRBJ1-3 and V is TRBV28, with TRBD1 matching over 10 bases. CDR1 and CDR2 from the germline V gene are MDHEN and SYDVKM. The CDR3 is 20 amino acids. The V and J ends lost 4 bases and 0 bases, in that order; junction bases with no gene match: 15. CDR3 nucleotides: TGTGCCAGCAGTTATTTAAGAGGGACAGGGGCCTCCAACTCTGGAAACACCATATATTTT. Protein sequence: CASSYLRGTGASNSGNTIYF.

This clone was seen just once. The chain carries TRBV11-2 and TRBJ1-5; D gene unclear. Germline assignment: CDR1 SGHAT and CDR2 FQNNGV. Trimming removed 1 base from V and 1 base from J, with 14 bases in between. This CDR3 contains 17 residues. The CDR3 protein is CASSLGLGRASNQPQHF. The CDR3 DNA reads TGTGCCAGCAGCTTAGGATTGGGGAGGGCGAGCAATCAGCCCCAGCATTTT.

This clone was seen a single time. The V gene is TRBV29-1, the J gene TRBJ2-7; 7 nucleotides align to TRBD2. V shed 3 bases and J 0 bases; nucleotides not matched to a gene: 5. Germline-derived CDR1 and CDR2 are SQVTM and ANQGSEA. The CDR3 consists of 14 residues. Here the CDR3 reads CSVDTSESSYEQYF. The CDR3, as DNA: TGCAGCGTTGATACTAGCGAGAGCTCCTACGAGCAGTACTTC.

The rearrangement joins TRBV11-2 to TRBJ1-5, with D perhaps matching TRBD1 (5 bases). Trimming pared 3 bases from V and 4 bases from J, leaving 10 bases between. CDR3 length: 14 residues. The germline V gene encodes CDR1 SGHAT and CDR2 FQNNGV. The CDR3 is CASSLGRENQPQHF. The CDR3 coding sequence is TGTGCCAGCAGCTTGGGCAGGGAGAATCAGCCCCAGCATTTT.